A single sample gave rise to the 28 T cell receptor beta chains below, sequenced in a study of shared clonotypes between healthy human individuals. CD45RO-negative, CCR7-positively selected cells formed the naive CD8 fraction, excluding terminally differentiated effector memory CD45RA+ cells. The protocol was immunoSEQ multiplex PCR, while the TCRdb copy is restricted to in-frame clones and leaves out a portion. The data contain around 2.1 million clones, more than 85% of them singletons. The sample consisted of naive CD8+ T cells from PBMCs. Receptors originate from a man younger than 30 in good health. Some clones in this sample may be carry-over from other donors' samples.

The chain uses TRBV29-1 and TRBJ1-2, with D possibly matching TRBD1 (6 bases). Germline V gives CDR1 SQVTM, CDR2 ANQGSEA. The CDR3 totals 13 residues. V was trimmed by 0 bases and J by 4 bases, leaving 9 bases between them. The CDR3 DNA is TGCAGCGTTGAAGAACAGGGTATCTATGGCTACACCTTC. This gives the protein CSVEEQGIYGYTF.

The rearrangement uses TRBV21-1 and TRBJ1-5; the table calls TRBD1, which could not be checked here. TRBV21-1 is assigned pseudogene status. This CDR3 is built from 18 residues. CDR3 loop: CASSKARVRTVSNQPQHF. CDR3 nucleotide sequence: TGTGCCAGCAGCAAAGCGAGGGTTAGGACAGTTAGCAATCAGCCCCAGCATTTT.

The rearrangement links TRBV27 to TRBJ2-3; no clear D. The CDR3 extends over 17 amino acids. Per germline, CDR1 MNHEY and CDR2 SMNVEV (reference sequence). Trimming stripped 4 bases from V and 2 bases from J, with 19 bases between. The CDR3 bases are TGTGCCAGCAGTTCCCGCCTTGGTACCAAAATCACAGATACGCAGTATTTT. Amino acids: CASSSRLGTKITDTQYF.

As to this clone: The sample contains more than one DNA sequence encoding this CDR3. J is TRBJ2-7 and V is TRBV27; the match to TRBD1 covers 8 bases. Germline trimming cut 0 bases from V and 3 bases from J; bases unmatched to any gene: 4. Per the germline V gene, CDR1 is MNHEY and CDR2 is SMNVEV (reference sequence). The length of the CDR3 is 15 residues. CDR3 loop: CASSLSGTGNYEQYF. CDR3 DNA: TGTGCCAGCAGTTTATCCGGGACAGGTAACTACGAGCAGTACTTC.

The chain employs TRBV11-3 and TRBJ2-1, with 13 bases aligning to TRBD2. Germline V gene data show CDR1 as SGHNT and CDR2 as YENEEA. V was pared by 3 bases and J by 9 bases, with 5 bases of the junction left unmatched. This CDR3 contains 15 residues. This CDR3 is CASSFETSGRIEQFF. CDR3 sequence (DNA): TGTGCCAGCAGCTTTGAGACTAGCGGGAGGATTGAGCAGTTCTTC.

DNA for the CDR3: TGCGCCAGCAGCCAACGAAAAGCTTTCAATCAGCCCCAGCATTTT. It translates to CASSQRKAFNQPQHF. The chain has TRBV4-1 and TRBJ1-5; D not certain. CDR3 length: 15 amino acids. The ends were cut back, 2 bases at V and 3 bases at J, with 11 bases in the middle. Germline CDR1 is MGHRA and CDR2 is YSYEKL.

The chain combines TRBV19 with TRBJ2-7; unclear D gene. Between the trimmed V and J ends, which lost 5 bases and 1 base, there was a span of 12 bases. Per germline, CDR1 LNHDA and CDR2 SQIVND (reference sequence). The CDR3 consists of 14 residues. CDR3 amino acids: CASSLTLTSYEQYF. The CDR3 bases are TGTGCCAGTAGTTTAACACTTACTTCCTACGAGCAGTACTTC.

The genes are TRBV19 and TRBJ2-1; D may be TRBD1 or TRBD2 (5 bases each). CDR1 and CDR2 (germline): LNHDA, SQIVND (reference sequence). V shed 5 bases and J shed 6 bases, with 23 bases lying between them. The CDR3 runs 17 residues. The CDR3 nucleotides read TGTGCCAGTAGTTGGACACTAGAGGGCAGTTCATTCAATGAGCAGTTCTTC. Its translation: CASSWTLEGSSFNEQFF.

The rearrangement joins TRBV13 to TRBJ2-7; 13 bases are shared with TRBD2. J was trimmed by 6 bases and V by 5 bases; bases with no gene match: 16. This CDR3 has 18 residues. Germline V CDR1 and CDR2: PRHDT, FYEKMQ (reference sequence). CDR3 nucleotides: TGTGCCAGCAGCCCCAGGGTGACTAGCGGGAGGATGCTGAGCGAGCAGTACTTC. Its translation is CASSPRVTSGRMLSEQYF.

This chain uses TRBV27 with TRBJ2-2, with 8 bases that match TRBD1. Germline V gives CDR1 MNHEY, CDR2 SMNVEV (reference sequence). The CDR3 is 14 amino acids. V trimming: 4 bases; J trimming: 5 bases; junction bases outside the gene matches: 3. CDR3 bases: TGTGCCAGCAGTTACCAGGGGGCTACCGGGGAGCTGTTTTTT. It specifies CASSYQGATGELFF.

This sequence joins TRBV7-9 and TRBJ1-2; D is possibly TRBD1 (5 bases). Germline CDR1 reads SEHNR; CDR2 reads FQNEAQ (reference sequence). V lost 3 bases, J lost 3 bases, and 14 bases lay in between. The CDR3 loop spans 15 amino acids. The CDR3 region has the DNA TGTGCCAGCAGCTTCGGCGAAGGGGCGGACTATGGCTACACCTTC. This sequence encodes CASSFGEGADYGYTF.

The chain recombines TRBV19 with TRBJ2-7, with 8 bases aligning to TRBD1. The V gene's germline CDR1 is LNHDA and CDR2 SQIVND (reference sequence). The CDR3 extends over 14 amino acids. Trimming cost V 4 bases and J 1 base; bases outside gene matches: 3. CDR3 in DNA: TGTGCCAGTAGTAAGGACAGGGAGTCCTACGAGCAGTACTTC. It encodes CASSKDRESYEQYF.

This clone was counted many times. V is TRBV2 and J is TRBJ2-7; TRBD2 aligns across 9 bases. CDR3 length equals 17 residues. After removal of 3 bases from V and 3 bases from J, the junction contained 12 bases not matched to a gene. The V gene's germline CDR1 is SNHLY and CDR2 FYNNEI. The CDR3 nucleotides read TGTGCCAGCAGTGAGGGGGCCGGGACTAGCATTTTCTACGAGCAGTACTTC. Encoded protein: CASSEGAGTSIFYEQYF.

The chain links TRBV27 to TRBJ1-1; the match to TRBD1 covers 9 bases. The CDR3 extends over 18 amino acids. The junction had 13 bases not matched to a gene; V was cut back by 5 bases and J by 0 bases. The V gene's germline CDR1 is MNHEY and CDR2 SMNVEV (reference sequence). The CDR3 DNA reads TGTGCCAGCAGTCCAGCCAGGGGACAGGGCACCATGAACACTGAAGCTTTCTTT. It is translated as CASSPARGQGTMNTEAFF.

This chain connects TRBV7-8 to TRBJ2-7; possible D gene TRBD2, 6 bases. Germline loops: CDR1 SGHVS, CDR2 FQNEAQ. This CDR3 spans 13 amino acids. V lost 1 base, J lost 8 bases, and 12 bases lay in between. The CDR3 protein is CASSLDGTSKQYF. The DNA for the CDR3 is TGTGCCAGCAGCTTAGATGGCACTAGCAAGCAGTACTTC. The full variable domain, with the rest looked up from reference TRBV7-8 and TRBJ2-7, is GAGVSQSPRYKVAKRGQDVALRCDPISGHVSLFWYQQALGQGPEFLTYFQNEAQLDKSGLPSDRFFAERPEGSVSTLKIQRTQQEDSAVYLCASSLDGTSKQYFGPGTRLTVT.

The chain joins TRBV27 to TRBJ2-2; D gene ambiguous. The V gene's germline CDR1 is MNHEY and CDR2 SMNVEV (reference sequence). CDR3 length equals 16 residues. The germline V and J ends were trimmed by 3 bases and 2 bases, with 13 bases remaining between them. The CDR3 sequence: CASSFQRRPNTGELFF. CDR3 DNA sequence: TGTGCCAGCAGTTTTCAGAGACGCCCAAACACCGGGGAGCTGTTTTTT.

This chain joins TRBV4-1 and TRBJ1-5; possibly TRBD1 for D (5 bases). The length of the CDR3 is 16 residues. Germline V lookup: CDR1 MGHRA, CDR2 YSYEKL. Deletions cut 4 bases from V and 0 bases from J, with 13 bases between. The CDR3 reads CASSLTDGYSNQPQHF. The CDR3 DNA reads TGCGCCAGCAGCCTGACAGACGGATATAGCAATCAGCCCCAGCATTTT.

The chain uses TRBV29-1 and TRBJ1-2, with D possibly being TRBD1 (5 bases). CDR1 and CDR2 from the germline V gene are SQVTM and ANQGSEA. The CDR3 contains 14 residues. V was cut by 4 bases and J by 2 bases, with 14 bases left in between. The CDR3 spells CSVVGDSENYGYTF. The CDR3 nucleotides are TGCAGCGTTGTAGGCGACAGTGAGAACTATGGCTACACCTTC.

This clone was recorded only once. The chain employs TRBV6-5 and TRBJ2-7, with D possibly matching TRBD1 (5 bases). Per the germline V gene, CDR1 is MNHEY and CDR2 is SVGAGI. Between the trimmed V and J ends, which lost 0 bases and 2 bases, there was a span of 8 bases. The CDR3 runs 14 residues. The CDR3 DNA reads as TGTGCCAGCAGTTACTCGTGGGGCCCCTACGAGCAGTACTTC. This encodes CASSYSWGPYEQYF.

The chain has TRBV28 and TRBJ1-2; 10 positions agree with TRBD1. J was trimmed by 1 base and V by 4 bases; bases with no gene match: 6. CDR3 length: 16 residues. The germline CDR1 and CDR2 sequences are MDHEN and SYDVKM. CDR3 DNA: TGTGCCAGCAGTTCGGGACAGGGGCTGGGTAACTATGGCTACACCTTC. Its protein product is CASSSGQGLGNYGYTF.

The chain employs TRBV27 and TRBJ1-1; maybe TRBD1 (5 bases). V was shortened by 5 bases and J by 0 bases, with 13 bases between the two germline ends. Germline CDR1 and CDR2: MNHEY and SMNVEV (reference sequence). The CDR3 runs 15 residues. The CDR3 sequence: CASSPMGLMNTEAFF. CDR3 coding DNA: TGTGCCAGCAGTCCGATGGGACTGATGAACACTGAAGCTTTCTTT.

CDR3 DNA: TGTGCCAGCAGACTCAGGGGTAGCTTGGTCGATGAGCAGTTCTTC. This gives the protein CASRLRGSLVDEQFF. The rearrangement uses TRBV6-4 and TRBJ2-1; weak D call: TRBD1 (6 bases). Deletions cut 6 bases from V and 8 bases from J, with 20 bases between. Per germline, CDR1 MRHNA and CDR2 SNTAGT. CDR3 size: 15 residues.

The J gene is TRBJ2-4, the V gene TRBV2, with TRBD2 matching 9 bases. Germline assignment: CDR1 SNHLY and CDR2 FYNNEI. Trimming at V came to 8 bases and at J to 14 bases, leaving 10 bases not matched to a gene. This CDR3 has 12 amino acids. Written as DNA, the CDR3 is TGTGCCAGCGCGGGAGGGCCTCACCTCAAGTACTTC. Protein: CASAGGPHLKYF. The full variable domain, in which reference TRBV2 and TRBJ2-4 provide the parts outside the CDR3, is EPEVTQTPSHQVTQMGQEVILRCVPISNHLYFYWYRQILGQKVEFLVSFYNNEISEKSEIFDDQFSVERPDGSNFTLKIRSTKLEDSAMYFCASAGGPHLKYFGAGTRLSVL.

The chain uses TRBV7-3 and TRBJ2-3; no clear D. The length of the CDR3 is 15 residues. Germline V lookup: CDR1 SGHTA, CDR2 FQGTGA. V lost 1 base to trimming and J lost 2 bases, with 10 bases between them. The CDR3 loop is CASSLSVAHTDTQYF. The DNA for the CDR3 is TGTGCCAGCAGCTTAAGCGTGGCCCACACAGATACGCAGTATTTT.

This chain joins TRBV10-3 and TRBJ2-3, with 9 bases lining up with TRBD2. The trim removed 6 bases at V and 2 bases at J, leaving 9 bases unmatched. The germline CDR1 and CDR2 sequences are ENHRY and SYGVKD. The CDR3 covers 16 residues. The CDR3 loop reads CAIRSETSGITDTQYF. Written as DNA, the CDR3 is TGTGCCATCAGGTCGGAGACTAGCGGAATCACAGATACGCAGTATTTT.

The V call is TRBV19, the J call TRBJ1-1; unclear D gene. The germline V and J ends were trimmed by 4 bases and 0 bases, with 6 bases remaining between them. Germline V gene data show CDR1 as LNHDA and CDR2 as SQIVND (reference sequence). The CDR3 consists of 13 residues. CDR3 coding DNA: TGTGCCAGTAGTAGACGGGTGAACACTGAAGCTTTCTTT. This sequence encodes CASSRRVNTEAFF.

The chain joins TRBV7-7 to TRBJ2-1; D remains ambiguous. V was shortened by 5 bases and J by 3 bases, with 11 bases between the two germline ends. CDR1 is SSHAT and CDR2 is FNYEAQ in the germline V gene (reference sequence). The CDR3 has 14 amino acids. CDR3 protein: CASSPNALYNEQFF. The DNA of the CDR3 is TGTGCCAGCAGCCCCAACGCACTCTACAATGAGCAGTTCTTC.

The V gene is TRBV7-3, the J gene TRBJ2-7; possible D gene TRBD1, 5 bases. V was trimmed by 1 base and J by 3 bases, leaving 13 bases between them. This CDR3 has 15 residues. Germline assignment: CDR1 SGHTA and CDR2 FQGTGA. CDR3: CASSLIAQGYYEQYF. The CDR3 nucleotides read TGTGCCAGCAGCTTAATCGCTCAGGGTTACTACGAGCAGTACTTC.